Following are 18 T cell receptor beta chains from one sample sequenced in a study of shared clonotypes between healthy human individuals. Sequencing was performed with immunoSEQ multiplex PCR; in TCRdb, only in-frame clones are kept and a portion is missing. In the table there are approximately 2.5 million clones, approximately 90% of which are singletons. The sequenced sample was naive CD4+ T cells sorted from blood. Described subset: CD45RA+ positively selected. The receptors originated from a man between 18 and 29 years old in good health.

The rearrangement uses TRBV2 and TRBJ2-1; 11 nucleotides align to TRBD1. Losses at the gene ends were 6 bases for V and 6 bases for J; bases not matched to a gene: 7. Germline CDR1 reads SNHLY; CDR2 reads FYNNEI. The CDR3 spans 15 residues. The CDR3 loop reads CASRTSGTGGNEQFF. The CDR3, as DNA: TGTGCCAGCAGGACATCCGGGACAGGGGGCAATGAGCAGTTCTTC.

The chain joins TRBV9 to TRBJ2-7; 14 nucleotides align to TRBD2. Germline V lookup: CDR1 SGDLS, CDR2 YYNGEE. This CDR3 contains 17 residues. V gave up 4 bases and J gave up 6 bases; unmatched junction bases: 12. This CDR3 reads CASSSGLAGGQLGEQYF. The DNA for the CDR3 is TGTGCCAGCAGCTCAGGACTAGCGGGGGGCCAGCTGGGCGAGCAGTACTTC.

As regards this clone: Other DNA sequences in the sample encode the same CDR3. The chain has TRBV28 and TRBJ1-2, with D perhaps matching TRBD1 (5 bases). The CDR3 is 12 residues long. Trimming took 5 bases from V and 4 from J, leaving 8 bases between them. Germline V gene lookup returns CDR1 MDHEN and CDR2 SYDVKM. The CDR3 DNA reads TGTGCCAGCAGTCTGGGGGGCTATGGCTACACCTTC. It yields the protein CASSLGGYGYTF.

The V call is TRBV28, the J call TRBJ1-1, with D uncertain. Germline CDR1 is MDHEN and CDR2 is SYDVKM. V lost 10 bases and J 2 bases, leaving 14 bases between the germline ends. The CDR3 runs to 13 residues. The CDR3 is CATRPPGNTEAFF. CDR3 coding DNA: TGTGCCACCAGGCCCCCGGGCAACACTGAAGCTTTCTTT.

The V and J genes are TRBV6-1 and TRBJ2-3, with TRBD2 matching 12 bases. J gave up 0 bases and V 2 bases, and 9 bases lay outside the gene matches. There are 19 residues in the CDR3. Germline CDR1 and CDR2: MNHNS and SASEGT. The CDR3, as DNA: TGTGCCAGCAGTGAAAGTCTAGCGGGGGGGAAAGCTAGCACAGATACGCAGTATTTT. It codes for CASSESLAGGKASTDTQYF.

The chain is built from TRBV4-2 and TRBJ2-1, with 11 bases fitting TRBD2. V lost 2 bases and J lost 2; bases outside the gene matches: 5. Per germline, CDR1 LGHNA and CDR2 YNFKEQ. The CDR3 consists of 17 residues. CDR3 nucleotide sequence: TGTGCCAGCAGCCAACTAGCTAGCGGGGGGCCCTACAATGAGCAGTTCTTC. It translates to CASSQLASGGPYNEQFF.

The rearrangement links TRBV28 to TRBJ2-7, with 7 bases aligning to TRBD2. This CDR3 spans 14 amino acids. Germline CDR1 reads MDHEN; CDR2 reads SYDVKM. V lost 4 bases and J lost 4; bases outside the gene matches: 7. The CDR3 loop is CASSSTSRQYEQYF. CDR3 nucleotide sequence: TGTGCCAGCAGTTCGACTAGCAGACAATACGAGCAGTACTTC.

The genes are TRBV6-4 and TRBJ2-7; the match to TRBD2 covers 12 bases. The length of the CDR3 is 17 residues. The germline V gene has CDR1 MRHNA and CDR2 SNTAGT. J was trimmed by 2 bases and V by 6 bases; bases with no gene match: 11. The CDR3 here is CASRDNTSGRPTYEQYF. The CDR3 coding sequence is TGTGCCAGCAGGGACAATACTAGCGGGAGGCCCACCTACGAGCAGTACTTC.

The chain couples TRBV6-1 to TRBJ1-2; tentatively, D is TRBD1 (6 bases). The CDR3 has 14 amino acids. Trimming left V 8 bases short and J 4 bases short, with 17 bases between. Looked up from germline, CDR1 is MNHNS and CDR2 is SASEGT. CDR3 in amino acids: CASRVAGGAYGYTF. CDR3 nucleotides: TGTGCCAGCCGTGTAGCGGGGGGCGCCTATGGCTACACCTTC.

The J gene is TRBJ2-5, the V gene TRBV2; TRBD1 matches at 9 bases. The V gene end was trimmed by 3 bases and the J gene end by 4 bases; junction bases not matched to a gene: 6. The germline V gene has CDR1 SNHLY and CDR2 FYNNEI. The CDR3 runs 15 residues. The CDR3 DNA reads TGTGCCAGCAGTGAGAGACAGGGGGGGCGAGAGACCCAGTACTTC. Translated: CASSERQGGRETQYF. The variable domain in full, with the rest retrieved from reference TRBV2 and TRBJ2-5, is EPEVTQTPSHQVTQMGQEVILRCVPISNHLYFYWYRQILGQKVEFLVSFYNNEISEKSEIFDDQFSVERPDGSNFTLKIRSTKLEDSAMYFCASSERQGGRETQYFGPGTRLLVL.

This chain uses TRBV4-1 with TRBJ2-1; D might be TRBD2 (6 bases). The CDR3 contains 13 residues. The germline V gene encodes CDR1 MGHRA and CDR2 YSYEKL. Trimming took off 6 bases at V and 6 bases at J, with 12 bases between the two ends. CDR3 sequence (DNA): TGCGCCAGCAGTCCGGGACTTTTCAATGAGCAGTTCTTC. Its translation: CASSPGLFNEQFF.

The CDR3 nucleotides read TGCGCCAGCAGCCAAGGGCCGGCGTCTTCAAGCTCCTACGAGCAGTACTTC. As protein: CASSQGPASSSSYEQYF. The J gene is TRBJ2-7, the V gene TRBV4-1; D gene unclear. Germline values: CDR1 MGHRA, CDR2 YSYEKL. V dropped 1 base and J dropped 0 bases, with 16 bases sitting between them. CDR3 length: 17 amino acids.

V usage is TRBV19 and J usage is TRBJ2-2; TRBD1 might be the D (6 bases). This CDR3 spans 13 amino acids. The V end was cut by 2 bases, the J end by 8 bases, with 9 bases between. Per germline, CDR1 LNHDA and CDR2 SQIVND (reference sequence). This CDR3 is CASSIKGTGELFF. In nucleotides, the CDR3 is TGTGCCAGTAGTATAAAGGGGACAGGGGAGCTGTTTTTT.

The CDR3 DNA is TGTGCCAGTAGTATCCTAACAGGGATCACTAATGAAAAACTGTTTTTT. Translating it yields CASSILTGITNEKLFF. V gene TRBV19 combines with J gene TRBJ1-4; D possibly corresponds to TRBD1 (6 bases). Germline lookup yields CDR1 LNHDA and CDR2 SQIVND (reference sequence). The CDR3 is 16 amino acids. The V end lost 3 bases, the J end lost 2 bases, and 13 bases lay between the germline ends.

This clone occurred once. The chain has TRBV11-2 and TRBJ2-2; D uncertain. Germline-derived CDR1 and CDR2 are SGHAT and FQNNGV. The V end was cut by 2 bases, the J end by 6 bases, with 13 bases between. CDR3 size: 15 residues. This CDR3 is CASSLLPSAPGELFF. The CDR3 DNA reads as TGTGCCAGCAGCTTACTCCCTTCGGCCCCCGGGGAGCTGTTTTTT.

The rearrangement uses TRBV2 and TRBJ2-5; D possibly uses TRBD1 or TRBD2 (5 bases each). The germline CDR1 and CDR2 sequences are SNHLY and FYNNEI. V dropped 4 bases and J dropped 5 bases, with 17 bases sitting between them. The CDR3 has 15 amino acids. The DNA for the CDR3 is TGTGCCAGCAGTGGTTGGTGGGACGGGCTGGAGACCCAGTACTTC. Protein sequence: CASSGWWDGLETQYF.

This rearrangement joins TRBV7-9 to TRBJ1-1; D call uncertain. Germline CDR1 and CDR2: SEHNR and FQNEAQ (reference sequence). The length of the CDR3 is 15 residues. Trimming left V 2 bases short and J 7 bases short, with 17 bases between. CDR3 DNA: TGTGCCAGCAGCTTATTTCAGGCCTTGACGGATGAAGCTTTCTTT. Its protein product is CASSLFQALTDEAFF.

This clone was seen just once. The CDR3 loop reads CATSRDGSTETQYF. DNA for the CDR3: TGTGCCACCAGCAGAGATGGTAGCACGGAGACCCAGTACTTC. The rearrangement joins TRBV15 to TRBJ2-5; no clear D. V lost 0 bases, J lost 5 bases, and 10 bases lay in between. CDR3 length: 14 amino acids. Germline V gene sequence: CDR1 LNHNV, CDR2 YYDKDF (reference sequence).